This T cell receptor (beta chain) was recorded in a study of stem cell transplantation in POMP-related autoinflammatory disease. TCRdb's table, derived via immunoSEQ multiplex PCR, lists solely in-frame clones and lacks some. The sample yields 25,000 to 30,000 clones, roughly four fifths seen once. Per the germline V gene, CDR1 is LGHNA and CDR2 is YNFKEQ. The CDR3 runs 15 residues. With 1 base removed from V and 0 bases from J, the gap between germline ends came to 9 bases. The sequenced sample was CD4+ T cells from PBMCs, obtained before stem cell transplantation. This receptor was identified in a human donor with POMP-related autoinflammation and immune dysregulation (PRAID). J is TRBJ1-1 and V is TRBV4-2; no clear D gene. The DNA for the CDR3 is TGTGCCAGCAGCCAAGTAGTAGGAGTGAACACTGAAGCTTTCTTT. Translated, it gives CASSQVVGVNTEAFF.